This is a list of T cell receptor beta chains from one sample in a study of cytomegalovirus exposure and HLA in healthy donors. Profiling relied on immunoSEQ multiplex PCR, and the TCRdb table lists in-frame clones only, not all of them. The sample table sets out about 130,000 clones. Sequencing input: PBMCs. Source of these receptors: a man aged 35 to 55 in good health and CMV-seronegative. CDR3s include the opening cysteine and the closing phenylalanine or tryptophan.

J gene: TRBJ1-2
V gene: TRBV5-3
CDR3 protein: CARTDPRPSIGGGYTF

J gene: TRBJ1-5
V gene: TRBV6-1
CDR3 protein: CASSTQGQVNQPQHF

J gene: TRBJ2-4
V gene: TRBV4-1
CDR3 protein: CASSRAGEGVRYF

J gene: TRBJ1-5
V gene: TRBV6-5
CDR3 protein: CASSPASGDVQPQHF

J gene: TRBJ2-7
V gene: TRBV5-1
CDR3 protein: CASMRIAGEYEQYF

J gene: TRBJ2-7
V gene: TRBV5-4
CDR3 protein: CASSGNQGYEQYF

J gene: TRBJ2-7
V gene: TRBV27
CDR3 protein: CASSWGPSYEQYF

J gene: .
V gene: TRBV10-2
CDR3 protein: CASSDLLAGDGYEQYF

J gene: TRBJ2-7
V gene: TRBV11-3
CDR3 protein: CASSRGGISYEQYF

J gene: TRBJ2-7
V gene: TRBV6-1
CDR3 protein: CASSGYNGGGYEQYF

J gene: TRBJ2-6
V gene: TRBV5-4
CDR3 protein: CASNGGYSGANVLTF

J gene: TRBJ2-7
V gene: TRBV6-5
CDR3 protein: CASRTTAPYEQYF

J gene: TRBJ1-6
V gene: TRBV7-2
CDR3 protein: CASRLGGPGGNSPLHF

J gene: TRBJ1-2
V gene: TRBV27
CDR3 protein: CASGPRTGSDGYTF

J gene: TRBJ1-1
V gene: TRBV7-9
CDR3 protein: CASTITGTHATEAFF

J gene: TRBJ2-2
V gene: TRBV19
CDR3 protein: CASSATSGGNTGELFF

J gene: TRBJ2-5
V gene: TRBV29-1
CDR3 protein: CSVGTGVETQYF

J gene: TRBJ2-1
V gene: TRBV7-6
CDR3 protein: CASSLARTGNEQFF

J gene: TRBJ2-1
V gene: TRBV28
CDR3 protein: CASSLLAGGHEQFF

J gene: TRBJ2-2
V gene: TRBV6-1
CDR3 protein: CASSGGLAGTTGELFF

J gene: TRBJ1-5
V gene: TRBV19
CDR3 protein: CASTDGGGGNQPQHF

J gene: TRBJ2-7
V gene: TRBV7-2
CDR3 protein: CASSAGLAGVNEQYF

J gene: TRBJ1-5
V gene: TRBV7-2
CDR3 protein: CASSRVRAANQPQHF

J gene: TRBJ2-5
V gene: TRBV7-9
CDR3 protein: CASSPSGGRAYFSSETQYF

J gene: TRBJ1-2
V gene: TRBV19
CDR3 protein: CASSPGKQGYTF

J gene: TRBJ2-3
V gene: TRBV5-1
CDR3 protein: CASSRLTSGRSGGNTQYF

J gene: TRBJ2-1
V gene: TRBV7-9
CDR3 protein: CASSLLVTGSYNEQFF

J gene: TRBJ1-2
V gene: TRBV11-2
CDR3 protein: CASSPSVGAYGYTF

J gene: TRBJ1-4
V gene: TRBV2
CDR3 protein: CASSARQGRNEKLFF

J gene: TRBJ2-1
V gene: TRBV6-1
CDR3 protein: CASSGDTGNEQFF

J gene: TRBJ1-3
V gene: TRBV11-2
CDR3 protein: CASSAALGGGGNTIYF

J gene: TRBJ2-7
V gene: TRBV5-1
CDR3 protein: CASSRWTGTYEQYF

J gene: TRBJ2-2
V gene: TRBV5-8
CDR3 protein: CASSLAFQGWNTGELFF

J gene: TRBJ1-6
V gene: TRBV30
CDR3 protein: CACSGGGSLVSPLHF

J gene: TRBJ1-1
V gene: TRBV7-8
CDR3 protein: CASSSGQPNTEAFF

J gene: TRBJ1-6
V gene: TRBV6-1
CDR3 protein: CASRQEFSPLHF

J gene: TRBJ2-1
V gene: TRBV21-1
CDR3 protein: CASSKVCHSEFF

J gene: TRBJ2-7
V gene: TRBV5-3
CDR3 protein: CARSSSEQYF

J gene: TRBJ2-7
V gene: TRBV6-4
CDR3 protein: CASRTGGLYSYEQYF

J gene: TRBJ2-7
V gene: TRBV5-4
CDR3 protein: CASSPTIDRVGYEQYF

J gene: TRBJ2-5
V gene: TRBV5-6
CDR3 protein: CASSRRTTSGRGQETQYF

J gene: TRBJ2-1
V gene: TRBV7-6
CDR3 protein: CASSLAGDAYNEQFF

J gene: TRBJ1-5
V gene: TRBV6-1
CDR3 protein: CASRPQGAGNQPQHF

J gene: TRBJ2-7
V gene: TRBV5-6
CDR3 protein: CASSPWTGTSSYEQYF

J gene: TRBJ2-2
V gene: TRBV5-6
CDR3 protein: CASASLGRRDTGELFF

J gene: TRBJ2-7
V gene: TRBV11-3
CDR3 protein: CASSVGVADPWEQYF

J gene: TRBJ2-7
V gene: TRBV7-7
CDR3 protein: CASSLVGDKQYF

J gene: TRBJ2-1
V gene: TRBV5-4
CDR3 protein: CASSLDLSKQFF

J gene: TRBJ2-1
V gene: TRBV7-2
CDR3 protein: CASSDPAWREGYNEQFF

J gene: TRBJ2-3
V gene: TRBV30
CDR3 protein: CAWSVRTSVADTQYF

J gene: TRBJ1-1
V gene: TRBV7-9
CDR3 protein: CASSPHSTGTNTEAFF